This T cell receptor beta chain was observed in a study of cytomegalovirus exposure and HLA in healthy donors. Study-level results: An observed cluster of highly shared sequence variants was recorded as a likely sequencing artifact. In a later analysis, TCR beta V- and J-gene trimming showed a link to a missense DCLRE1C variant.

Germline assignment: CDR1 SGHNT and CDR2 YENEEA. V lost 5 bases and J 2 bases, leaving 10 bases between the germline ends. CDR3 length: 13 amino acids. The PCR was carried out with 60 Vbeta primers and 13 Jbeta primers. The table came from immunoSEQ multiplex PCR; TCRdb's copy has only in-frame clones and leaves some out. The table includes about 180,000 clones, 82% detected once. Notes on this clone: Antigen unknown.

The receptor was derived from a man between 40 and 49 years old in good health and CMV-seronegative. Sequenced sample: PBMCs. The V call is TRBV11-3, the J call TRBJ2-7, with D possibly matching TRBD1 (5 bases). This chain's CDR3 is CASSATTAYEQYF. CDR3 coding DNA: TGTGCCAGCAGCGCGACGACAGCCTACGAGCAGTACTTC. The full variable domain, rest sourced from reference TRBV11-3 and TRBJ2-7, is EAGVVQSPRYKIIEKKQPVAFWCNPISGHNTLYWYLQNLGQGPELLIRYENEEAVDDSQLPKDRFSAERLKGVDSTLKIQPAELGDSAVYLCASSATTAYEQYFGPGTRLTVT.